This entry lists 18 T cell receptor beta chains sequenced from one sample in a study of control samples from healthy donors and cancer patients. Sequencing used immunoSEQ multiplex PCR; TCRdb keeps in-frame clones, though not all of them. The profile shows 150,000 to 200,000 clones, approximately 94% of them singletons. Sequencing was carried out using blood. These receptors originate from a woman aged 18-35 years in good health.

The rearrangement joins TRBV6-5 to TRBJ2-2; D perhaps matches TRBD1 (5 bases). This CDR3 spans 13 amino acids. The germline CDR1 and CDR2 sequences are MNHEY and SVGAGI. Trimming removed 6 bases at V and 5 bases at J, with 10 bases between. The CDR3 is CASRGELTGELFF. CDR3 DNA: TGTGCCAGCAGAGGGGAACTTACCGGGGAGCTGTTTTTT.

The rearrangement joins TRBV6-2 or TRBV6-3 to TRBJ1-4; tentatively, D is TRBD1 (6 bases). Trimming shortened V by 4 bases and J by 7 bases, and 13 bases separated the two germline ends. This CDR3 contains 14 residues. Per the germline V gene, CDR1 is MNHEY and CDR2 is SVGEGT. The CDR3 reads CASSSTGSSEKLFF. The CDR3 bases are TGTGCCAGCAGTTCCACAGGGAGCTCTGAAAAACTGTTTTTT.

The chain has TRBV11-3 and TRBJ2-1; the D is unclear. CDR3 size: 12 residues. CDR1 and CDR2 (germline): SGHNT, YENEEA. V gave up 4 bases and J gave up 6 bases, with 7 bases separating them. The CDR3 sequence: CASSSPLNEQFF. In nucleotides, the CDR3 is TGTGCCAGCAGCTCCCCACTCAATGAGCAGTTCTTC.

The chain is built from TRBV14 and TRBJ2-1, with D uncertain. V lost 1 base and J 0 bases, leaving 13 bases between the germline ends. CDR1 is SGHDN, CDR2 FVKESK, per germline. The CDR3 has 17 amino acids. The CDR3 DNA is TGTGCCAGCAGCCAAGGGGTCAGCAGTAGCTCCTACAATGAGCAGTTCTTC. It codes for CASSQGVSSSSYNEQFF.

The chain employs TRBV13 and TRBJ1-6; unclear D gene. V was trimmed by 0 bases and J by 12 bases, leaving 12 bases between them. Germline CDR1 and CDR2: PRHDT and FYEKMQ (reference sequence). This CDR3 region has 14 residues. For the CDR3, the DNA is TGTGCCAGCAGCTTAGGCCCGGGATTTAGACCCCTCCACTTT. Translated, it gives CASSLGPGFRPLHF.

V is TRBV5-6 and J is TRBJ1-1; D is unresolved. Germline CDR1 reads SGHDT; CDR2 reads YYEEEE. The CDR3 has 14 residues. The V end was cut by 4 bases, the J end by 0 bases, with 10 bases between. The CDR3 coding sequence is TGTGCCAGCAGCAGACCTGTAATGAACACTGAAGCTTTCTTT. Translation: CASSRPVMNTEAFF.

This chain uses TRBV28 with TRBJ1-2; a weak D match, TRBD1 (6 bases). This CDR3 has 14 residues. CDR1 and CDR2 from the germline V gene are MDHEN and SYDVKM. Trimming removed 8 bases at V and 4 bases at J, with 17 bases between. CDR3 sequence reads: CASHRTQGTYGYTF. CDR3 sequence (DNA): TGTGCCAGCCATCGCACACAGGGTACCTATGGCTACACCTTC.

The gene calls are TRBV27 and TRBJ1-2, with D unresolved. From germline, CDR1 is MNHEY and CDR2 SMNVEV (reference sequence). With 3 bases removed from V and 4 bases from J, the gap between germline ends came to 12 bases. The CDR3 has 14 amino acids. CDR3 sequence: CASSFSDSSYGYTF. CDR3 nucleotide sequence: TGTGCCAGCAGTTTTTCGGACTCGAGCTATGGCTACACCTTC.

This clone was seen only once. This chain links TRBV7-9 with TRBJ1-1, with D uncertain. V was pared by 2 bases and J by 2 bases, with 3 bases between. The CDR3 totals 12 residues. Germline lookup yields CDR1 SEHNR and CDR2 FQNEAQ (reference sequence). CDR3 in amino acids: CASSLQNTEAFF. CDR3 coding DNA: TGTGCCAGCAGCTTACAAAACACTGAAGCTTTCTTT.

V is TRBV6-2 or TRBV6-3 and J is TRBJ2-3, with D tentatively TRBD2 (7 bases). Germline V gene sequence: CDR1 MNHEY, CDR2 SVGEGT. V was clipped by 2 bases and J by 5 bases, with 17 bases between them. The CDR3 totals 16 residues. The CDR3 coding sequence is TGTGCCAGCAGTTACCCGGAGGGGGGGATCGGAGATACGCAGTATTTT. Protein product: CASSYPEGGIGDTQYF.

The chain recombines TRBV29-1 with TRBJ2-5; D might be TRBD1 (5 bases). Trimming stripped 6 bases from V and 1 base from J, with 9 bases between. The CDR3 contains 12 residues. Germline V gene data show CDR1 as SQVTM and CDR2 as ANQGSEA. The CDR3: CSVITGQETQYF. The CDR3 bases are TGCAGCGTAATTACAGGCCAAGAGACCCAGTACTTC.

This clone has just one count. DNA for the CDR3: TGTGCCAGCTCACGGTCCGAAGGGGGAGAGACCCAGTACTTC. Translated: CASSRSEGGETQYF. The gene calls are TRBV18 and TRBJ2-5; D is perhaps TRBD1 (6 bases). The ends were cut back, 4 bases at V and 4 bases at J, with 13 bases in the middle. The CDR3 loop spans 14 amino acids. Per germline, CDR1 KGHSH and CDR2 LQKENI.

The CDR3 bases are TGTGCCAGCAGTTTAGTAAGGAACGAGCAGTACTTC. Translating gives CASSLVRNEQYF. The genes are TRBV12-3 or TRBV12-4 and TRBJ2-7; no reliable D call. The CDR3 has 12 amino acids. V was cut by 1 base and J by 5 bases, with 6 bases left in between.

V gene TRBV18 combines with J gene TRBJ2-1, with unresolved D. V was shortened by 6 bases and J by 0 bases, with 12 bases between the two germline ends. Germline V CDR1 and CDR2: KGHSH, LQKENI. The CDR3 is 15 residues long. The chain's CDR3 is CASSPGTSSYNEQFF. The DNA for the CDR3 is TGTGCCAGCTCTCCAGGAACGAGCTCCTACAATGAGCAGTTCTTC.

For the CDR3, the DNA is TGTGCCACCAGTGAAGTATTAGGTCCGTCGGAGACCCAGTACTTC. Protein sequence: CATSEVLGPSETQYF. This rearrangement joins TRBV24-1 to TRBJ2-5, with D hard to call. The germline V and J ends were trimmed by 4 bases and 5 bases, with 16 bases remaining between them. Germline lookup yields CDR1 KGHDR and CDR2 SFDVKD. The CDR3 is 15 residues long.

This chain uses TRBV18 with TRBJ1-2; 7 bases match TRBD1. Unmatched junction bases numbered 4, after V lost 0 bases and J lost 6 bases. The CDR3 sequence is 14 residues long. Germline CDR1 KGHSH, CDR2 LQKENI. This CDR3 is CASSPPTGNHGYTF. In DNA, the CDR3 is TGTGCCAGCTCACCACCGACAGGGAACCATGGCTACACCTTC.

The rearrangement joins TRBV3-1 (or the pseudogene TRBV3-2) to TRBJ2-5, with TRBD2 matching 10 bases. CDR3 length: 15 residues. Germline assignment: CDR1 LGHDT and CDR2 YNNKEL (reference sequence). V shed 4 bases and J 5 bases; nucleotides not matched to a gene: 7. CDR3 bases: TGTGCCAGCAGCCCGACCGGGACTAGCGTGGAGACCCAGTACTTC. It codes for CASSPTGTSVETQYF.

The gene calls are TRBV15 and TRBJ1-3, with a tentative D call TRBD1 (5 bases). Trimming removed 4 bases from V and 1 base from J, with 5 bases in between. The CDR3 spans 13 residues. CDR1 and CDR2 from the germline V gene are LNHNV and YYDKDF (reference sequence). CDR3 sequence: CATSTGSGNTIYF. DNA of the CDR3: TGTGCCACCAGCACAGGGTCTGGAAACACCATATATTTT.